This TCR beta chain came from a study of T cell responses to AZD1222 COVID-19 vaccine. Worth noting for this clone: Its specificity is unknown.

Study results and caveats: The study identified only five or six AZD1222 recipients as seropositive at baseline. The donors showed a predominance of white British ancestry and of females, with possible underestimation of clonal diversity. Following two doses of AZD1222, Spike-specific TCR breadth and depth rose.

TCRdb keeps only in-frame clones here, not all; method: immunoSEQ multiplex PCR. The sample consists of 140,000 to 150,000 clones, about 86% of them appearing once. V shed 2 bases and J 4 bases; nucleotides not matched to a gene: 8. From germline, CDR1 is GTSNPN and CDR2 SVGIG (reference sequence). The CDR3 runs to 14 residues. Second-dose timings of about 4 or about 12 weeks were pooled. V is TRBV30 and J is TRBJ2-7; 7 bases match TRBD1. The clonotype originates from an adult who received the AZD1222 COVID-19 vaccine. The specimen was peripheral blood, collected 28 days after the second AZD1222 dose. The CDR3 region is CAWSPPGQRYEQYF. The CDR3, as DNA: TGTGCCTGGAGTCCCCCGGGACAGAGATACGAGCAGTACTTC.